This T cell receptor (beta chain) was sequenced in a study of shared clonotypes between healthy human individuals. The repertoire was sequenced with immunoSEQ multiplex PCR; TCRdb's copy has only in-frame clones and lacks some. The top ten hold around 0.35% of the sample, which has roughly 2.2 million clones, 85% to 95% seen once. Source material: naive CD4+ T cells from PBMCs. Subset indicated: CD45RA+ positively selected. The origin of this receptor is a man aged 18 to 35 in good health. Some clones in this sample may be carry-over from other donors' samples.

As DNA, the CDR3 is TGTGCCAGCAGCGAACGGGACACCTCTGGAAACACCATATATTTT. Its protein product is CASSERDTSGNTIYF. The gene calls are TRBV11-2 and TRBJ1-3; the D gene is possibly TRBD1 (6 bases). V lost 5 bases to trimming and J lost 0 bases, with 11 bases between them. The CDR3 has 15 amino acids. Germline CDR1 reads SGHAT; CDR2 reads FQNNGV.